The following is a T cell receptor beta chain sequence with its context. Its antigen is unknown. This CDR3 has 16 amino acids. The V end lost 3 bases, the J end lost 4 bases, and 19 bases lay between the germline ends. Germline V gene data show CDR1 as SGDLS and CDR2 as YYNGEE. The data were taken from a study of cytomegalovirus exposure and HLA in healthy donors. Study observations and caveats: Most TCR sequences were seen very rarely across donors, but some public TCRs occurred in many.

These donors were members of the approximately 110-subject validation cohort, a group separate from the roughly 670-subject first cohort. TCRdb's copy holds only in-frame clones and misses some; the assay was immunoSEQ multiplex PCR. The sample holds around 200,000 clones, roughly three quarters seen once. The material sequenced was PBMCs. The TCR comes from a woman aged 30 to 39 in good health and CMV-seronegative. The gene calls are TRBV9 and TRBJ1-2, with a tentative D call TRBD1 (6 bases). The CDR3 reads CASSAEGVGSGYGYTF. CDR3 DNA: TGTGCCAGCAGCGCCGAGGGGGTCGGGTCTGGCTATGGCTACACCTTC.